The entry below describes one T cell receptor beta chain. This record belongs to a study of OX40 agonist ivuxolimab in advanced cancers. Repertoires were generated with immunoSEQ multiplex PCR, while TCRdb's copy carries only in-frame clones and drops some. The sample contains 35,000 or so clones, less than 85% of which appear only once. CDR3 length: 11 amino acids. V was cut by 7 bases and J by 7 bases, with 11 bases left in between. Looked up from germline, CDR1 is MDHEN and CDR2 is SYDVKM. The TCR sequence derives from an adult with an advanced solid tumor such as melanoma, head and neck, liver or kidney cancer. The genes are TRBV28 and TRBJ2-7; no definite D call. The source was CD4+ or CD8+ T cells sorted from blood, collected in a trial of the OX40 agonist ivuxolimab. CDR3 residues: CASKGEVEQYF. CDR3 bases: TGTGCCAGCAAGGGTGAGGTAGAGCAGTACTTC.